This T cell receptor beta chain was sequenced in a study of cytomegalovirus exposure and HLA in healthy donors. Study-level findings and limits: Follow-up analysis later connected one missense variant in DCLRE1C with trimming of TCR beta V- and J-genes.

Remarks on this clone: No antigen is known for it.

The primer mix had 60 Vbeta and 13 Jbeta primers. Repertoires were generated with immunoSEQ multiplex PCR, while TCRdb's copy carries only in-frame clones and drops some. Counted here are about 220,000 clones, approximately 79% occurring once; the ten biggest clones make up roughly 1.9%. Germline CDR1 LGHNA, CDR2 YNFKEQ. With 3 bases clipped from V and 8 bases from J, the junction kept 7 bases outside the gene matches. The CDR3 is 15 amino acids. Sequencing was carried out using PBMCs. The rearrangement links TRBV4-2 to TRBJ2-1; 10 bases line up with TRBD2. This TCR was sampled from a male donor in good health and CMV-seronegative. This CDR3 reads CASSHRAGGPDEQFF. CDR3 nucleotide sequence: TGTGCCAGCAGCCACCGAGCGGGAGGGCCCGATGAGCAGTTCTTC.